This TCR beta chain emerged from a study of T-cell reconstitution after alpha-beta-depleted transplantation in children. From germline, CDR1 is SGHRS and CDR2 YFSETQ. Trimming cost V 0 bases and J 0 bases, with 6 bases left between them. This CDR3 spans 14 amino acids. Preparation of the TCRbeta library used unique molecular identifiers. From the PCR reads, TCRdb called clonotypes with MiXCR, one entry per CDR3 protein. The sample includes about 830,000 distinct CDR3 sequences, 16% of them seen just once. The material was PBMCs, mostly from graft donor cells, obtained 360 days after TCRalphabeta/CD19-depleted stem cell transplant. This sequence joins TRBV5-1 and TRBJ1-1; D gene uncertain. This TCR came from a male patient aged 10 to 17 who had a stem cell transplant for acute lymphoblastic leukemia, so the T cells may come from the graft donor. The chain's CDR3 is CASSLVPLNTEAFF. The CDR3 DNA sequence: TGCGCCAGCAGCTTGGTCCCGCTGAACACTGAAGCTTTCTTT.